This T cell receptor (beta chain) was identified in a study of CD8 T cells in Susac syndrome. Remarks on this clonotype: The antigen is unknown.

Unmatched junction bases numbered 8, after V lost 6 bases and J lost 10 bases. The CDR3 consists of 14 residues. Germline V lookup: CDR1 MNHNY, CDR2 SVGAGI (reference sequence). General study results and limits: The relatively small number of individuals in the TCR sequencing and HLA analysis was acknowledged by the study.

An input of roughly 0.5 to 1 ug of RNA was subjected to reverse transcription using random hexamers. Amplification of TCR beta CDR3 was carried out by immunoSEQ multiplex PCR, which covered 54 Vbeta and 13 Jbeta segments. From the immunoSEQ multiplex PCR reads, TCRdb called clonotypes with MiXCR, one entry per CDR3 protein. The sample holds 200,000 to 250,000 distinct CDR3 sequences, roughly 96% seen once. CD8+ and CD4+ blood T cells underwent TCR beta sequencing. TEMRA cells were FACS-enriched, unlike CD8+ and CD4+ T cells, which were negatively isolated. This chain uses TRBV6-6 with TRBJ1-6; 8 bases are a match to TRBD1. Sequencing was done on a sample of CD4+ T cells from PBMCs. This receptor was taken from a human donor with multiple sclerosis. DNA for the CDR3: TGTGCCAGCAGAGAAACAGGGGGAGGCTCACCCCTCCACTTT. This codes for CASRETGGGSPLHF.